Listed here is a single T cell receptor (beta chain). Its antigen remains unknown. Random-hexamer reverse transcription was applied to about 0.5 to 1 ug RNA. The amplification used immunoSEQ multiplex PCR on TCR beta CDR3; it spanned 54 Vbeta and 13 Jbeta. Via MiXCR, TCRdb re-called the immunoSEQ multiplex PCR reads, giving one row per CDR3 protein. The data contain about 300,000 distinct CDR3 sequences, 92% of them seen just once; the ten biggest clones take up roughly 0.064%. Germline V CDR1 and CDR2: SEHNR, FQNEAQ (reference sequence). Deletions cut 1 base from V and 1 base from J, with 7 bases between. CDR3 length: 14 amino acids. The data belong to a study of CD8 T cells in Susac syndrome. Study results and caveats: It was acknowledged in the study that the number of individuals who were included in its TCR sequencing and HLA analysis was relatively small.

TCR beta sequencing was performed on blood CD8+ and CD4+ T cells. Negative isolation yielded the CD8+ and CD4+ T cells, while FACS enriched the TEMRA cells. This sequence joins TRBV7-9 and TRBJ1-1; D ambiguous. The receptor comes from a human donor with multiple sclerosis. Sample: CD4+ T cells from PBMCs. CDR3 sequence (DNA): TGTGCCAGCAGCTTAGGACGGGAGAACACTGAAGCTTTCTTT. It specifies CASSLGRENTEAFF.